This TCR beta chain was profiled in a study of OX40 agonist ivuxolimab in advanced cancers. The repertoire was sequenced with immunoSEQ multiplex PCR; TCRdb's copy has only in-frame clones and lacks some. Among more than 45,000 clones listed, about four fifths were seen once. Looked up from germline, CDR1 is LNHDA and CDR2 is SQIVND (reference sequence). The CDR3 contains 14 residues. V dropped 7 bases and J dropped 0; count of bases not matched to a gene: 5. The rearrangement uses TRBV19 and TRBJ2-5; 7 nucleotides agree with TRBD2. The clonotype comes from an adult with an advanced solid tumor such as melanoma, head and neck, liver or kidney cancer. The source material was CD4+ or CD8+ T cells sorted from blood, sampled in a trial of the OX40 agonist ivuxolimab. CDR3 protein: CASKERGDQETQYF. Here the CDR3 DNA reads TGTGCCAGTAAGGAGCGGGGAGACCAAGAGACCCAGTACTTC.